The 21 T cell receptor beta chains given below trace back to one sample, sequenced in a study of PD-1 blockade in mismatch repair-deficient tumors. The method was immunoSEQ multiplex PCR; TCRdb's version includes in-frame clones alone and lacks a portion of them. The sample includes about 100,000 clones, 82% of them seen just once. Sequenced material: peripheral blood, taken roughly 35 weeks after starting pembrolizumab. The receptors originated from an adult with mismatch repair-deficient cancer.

The CDR3: CASTRLAGGQETQYF. In DNA, the CDR3 is TGTGCCAGCACCAGACTAGCGGGAGGGCAAGAGACCCAGTACTTC. The gene calls are TRBV27 and TRBJ2-5; 14 nucleotides line up with TRBD2. Germline trimming cut 7 bases from V and 2 bases from J; bases unmatched to any gene: 3. This CDR3 is built from 15 residues. Germline assignment: CDR1 MNHEY and CDR2 SMNVEV (reference sequence).

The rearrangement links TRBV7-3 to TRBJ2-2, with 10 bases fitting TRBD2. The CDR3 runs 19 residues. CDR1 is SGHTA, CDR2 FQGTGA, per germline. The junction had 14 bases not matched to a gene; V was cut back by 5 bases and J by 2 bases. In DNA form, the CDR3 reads TGTGCCAGCAGCCTGAAGCTCATAGCGGGAGGTTTCAACACCGGGGAGCTGTTTTTT. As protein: CASSLKLIAGGFNTGELFF.

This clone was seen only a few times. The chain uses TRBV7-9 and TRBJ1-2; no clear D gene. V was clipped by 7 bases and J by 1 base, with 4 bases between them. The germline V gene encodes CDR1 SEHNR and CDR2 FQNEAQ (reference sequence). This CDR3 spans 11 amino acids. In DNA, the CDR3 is TGTGCCAGCACCAATAACTATGGCTACACCTTC. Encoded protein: CASTNNYGYTF. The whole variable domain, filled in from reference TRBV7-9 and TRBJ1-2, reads DTGVSQNPRHKITKRGQNVTFRCDPISEHNRLYWYRQTLGQGPEFLTYFQNEAQLEKSRLLSDRFSAERPKGSFSTLEIQRTEQGDSAMYLCASTNNYGYTFGSGTRLTVV.

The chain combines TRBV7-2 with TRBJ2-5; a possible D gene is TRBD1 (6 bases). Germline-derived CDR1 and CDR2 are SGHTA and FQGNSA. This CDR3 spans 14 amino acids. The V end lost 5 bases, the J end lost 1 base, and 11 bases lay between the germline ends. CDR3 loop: CASSPRTAQETQYF. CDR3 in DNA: TGTGCCAGCAGCCCCAGGACAGCCCAAGAGACCCAGTACTTC.

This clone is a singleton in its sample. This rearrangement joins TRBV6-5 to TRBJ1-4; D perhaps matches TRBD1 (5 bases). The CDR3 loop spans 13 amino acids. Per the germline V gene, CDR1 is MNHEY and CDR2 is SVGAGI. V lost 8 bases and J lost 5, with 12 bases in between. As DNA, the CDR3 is TGTGCCAGCTCTGACAGACCGAATGAAAAACTGTTTTTT. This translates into CASSDRPNEKLFF.

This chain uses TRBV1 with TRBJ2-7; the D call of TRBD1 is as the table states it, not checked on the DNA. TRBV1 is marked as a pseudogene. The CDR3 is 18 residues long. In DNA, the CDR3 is TGCACCAGCAGCCGCGATCGCTTCCGGGACAGGGGGCTGTACGAGCAGTACTTC. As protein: CTSSRDRFRDRGLYEQYF.

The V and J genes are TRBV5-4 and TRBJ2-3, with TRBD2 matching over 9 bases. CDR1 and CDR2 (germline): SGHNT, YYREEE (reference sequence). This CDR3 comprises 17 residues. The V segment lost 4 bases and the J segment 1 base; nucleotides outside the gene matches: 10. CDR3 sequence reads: CASSAGLAGERTDTQYF. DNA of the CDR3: TGTGCCAGCAGCGCGGGTTTAGCGGGAGAGCGCACAGATACGCAGTATTTT.

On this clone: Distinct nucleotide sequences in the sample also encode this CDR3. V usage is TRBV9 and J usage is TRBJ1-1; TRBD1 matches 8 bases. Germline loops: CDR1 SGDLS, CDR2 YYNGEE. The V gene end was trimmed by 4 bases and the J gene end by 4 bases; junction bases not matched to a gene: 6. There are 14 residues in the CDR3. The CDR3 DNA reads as TGTGCCAGCAGCCAAGGACAGGGAGGCACTGAAGCTTTCTTT. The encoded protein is CASSQGQGGTEAFF.

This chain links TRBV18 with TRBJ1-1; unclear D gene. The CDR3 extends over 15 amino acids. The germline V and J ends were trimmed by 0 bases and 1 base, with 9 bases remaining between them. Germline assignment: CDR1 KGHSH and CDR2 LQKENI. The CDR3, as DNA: TGTGCCAGCTCACCACCGTCCCCTAGGAACACTGAAGCTTTCTTT. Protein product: CASSPPSPRNTEAFF.

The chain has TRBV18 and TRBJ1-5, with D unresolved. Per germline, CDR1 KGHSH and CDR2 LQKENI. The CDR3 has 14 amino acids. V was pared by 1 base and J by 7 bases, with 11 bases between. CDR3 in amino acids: CASSPQREGQPQHF. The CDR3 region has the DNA TGTGCCAGCTCACCACAGAGGGAAGGCCAGCCCCAGCATTTT.

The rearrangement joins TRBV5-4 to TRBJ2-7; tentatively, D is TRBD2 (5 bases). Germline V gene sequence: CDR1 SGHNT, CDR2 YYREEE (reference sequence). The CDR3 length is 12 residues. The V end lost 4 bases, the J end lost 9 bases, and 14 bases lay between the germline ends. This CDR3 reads CASSHPDSGQYF. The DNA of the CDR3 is TGTGCCAGCAGCCATCCGGACTCAGGGCAGTACTTC.

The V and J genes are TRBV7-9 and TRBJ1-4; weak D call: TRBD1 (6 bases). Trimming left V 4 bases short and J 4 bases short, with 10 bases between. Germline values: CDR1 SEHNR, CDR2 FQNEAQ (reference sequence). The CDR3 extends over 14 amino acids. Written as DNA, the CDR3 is TGTGCCAGCAGCTCGACAGGCCGTAATGAAAAACTGTTTTTT. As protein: CASSSTGRNEKLFF.

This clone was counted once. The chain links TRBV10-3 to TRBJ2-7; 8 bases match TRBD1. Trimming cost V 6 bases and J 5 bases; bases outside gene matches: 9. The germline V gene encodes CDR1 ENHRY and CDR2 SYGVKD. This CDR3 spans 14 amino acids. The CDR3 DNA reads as TGTGCCATCAGCCCGGACAGGGAGGATGACGAGCAGTACTTC. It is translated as CAISPDREDDEQYF.

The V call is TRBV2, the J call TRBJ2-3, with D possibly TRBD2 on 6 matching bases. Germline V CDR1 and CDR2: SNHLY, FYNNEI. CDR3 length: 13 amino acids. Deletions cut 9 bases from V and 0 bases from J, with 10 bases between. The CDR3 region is CASLGTSTDTQYF. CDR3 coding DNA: TGTGCCAGTCTCGGGACTAGCACAGATACGCAGTATTTT.

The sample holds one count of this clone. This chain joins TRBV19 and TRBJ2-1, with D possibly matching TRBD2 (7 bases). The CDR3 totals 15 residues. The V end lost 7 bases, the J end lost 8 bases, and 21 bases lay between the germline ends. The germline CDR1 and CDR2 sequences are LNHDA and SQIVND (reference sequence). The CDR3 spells CASIRGRANPDEQFF. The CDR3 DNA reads TGTGCCAGTATTAGGGGGAGGGCCAACCCCGATGAGCAGTTCTTC. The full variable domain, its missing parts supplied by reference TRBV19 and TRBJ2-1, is DGGITQSPKYLFRKEGQNVTLSCEQNLNHDAMYWYRQDPGQGLRLIYYSQIVNDFQKGDIAEGYSVSREKKESFPLTVTSAQKNPTAFYLCASIRGRANPDEQFFGPGTRLTVL.

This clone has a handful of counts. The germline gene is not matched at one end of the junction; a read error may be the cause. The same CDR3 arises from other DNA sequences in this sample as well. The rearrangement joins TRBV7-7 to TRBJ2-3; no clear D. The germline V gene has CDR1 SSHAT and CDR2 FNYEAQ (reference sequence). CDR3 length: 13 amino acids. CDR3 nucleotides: TGTGCTAGCAGCTTAGACTTATCAGATACGCAGTATTTT. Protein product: CASSLDLSDTQYF.

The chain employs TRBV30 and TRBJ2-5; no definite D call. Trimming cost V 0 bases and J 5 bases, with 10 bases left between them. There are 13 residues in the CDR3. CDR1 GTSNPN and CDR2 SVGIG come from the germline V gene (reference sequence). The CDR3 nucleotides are TGTGCCTGGAGTGTACGTATATCGGAGACCCAGTACTTC. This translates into CAWSVRISETQYF.

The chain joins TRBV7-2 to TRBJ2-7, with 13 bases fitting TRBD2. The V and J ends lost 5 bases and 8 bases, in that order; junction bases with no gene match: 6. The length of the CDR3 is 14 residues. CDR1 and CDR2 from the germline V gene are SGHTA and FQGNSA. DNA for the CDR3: TGTGCCAGCAGCACACTAGCGGGAGGGGCGCAGCAGTACTTC. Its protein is CASSTLAGGAQQYF.

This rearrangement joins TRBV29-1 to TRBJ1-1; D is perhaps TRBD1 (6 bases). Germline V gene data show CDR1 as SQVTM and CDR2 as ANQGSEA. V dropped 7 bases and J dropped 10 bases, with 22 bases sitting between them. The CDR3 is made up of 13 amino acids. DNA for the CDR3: TGCAGCGCCCCGGGCGGGGGGGCCGTTGGAGCTTTCTTT. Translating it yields CSAPGGGAVGAFF. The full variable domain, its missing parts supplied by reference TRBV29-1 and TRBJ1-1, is SAVISQKPSRDICQRGTSLTIQCQVDSQVTMMFWYRQQPGQSLTLIATANQGSEATYESGFVIDKFPISRPNLTFSTLTVSNMSPEDSSIYLCSAPGGGAVGAFFGQGTRLTVV.

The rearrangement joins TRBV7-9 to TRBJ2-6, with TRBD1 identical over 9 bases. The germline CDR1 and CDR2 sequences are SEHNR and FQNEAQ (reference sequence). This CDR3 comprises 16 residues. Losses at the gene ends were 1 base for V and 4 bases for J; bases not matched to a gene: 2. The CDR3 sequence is CASSLDRGLGANVLTF. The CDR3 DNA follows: TGTGCCAGCAGCTTAGACAGGGGGCTGGGGGCCAACGTCCTGACTTTC.

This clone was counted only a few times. CDR3 amino acids: CASSLTSSGYEQYF. In DNA, the CDR3 is TGCGCCAGCAGTCTCACGAGCAGCGGGTACGAGCAGTACTTC. The rearrangement joins TRBV4-1 to TRBJ2-7; weak D call: TRBD2 (6 bases). There are 14 residues in the CDR3. Trimming stripped 6 bases from V and 4 bases from J, with 16 bases between. Germline-derived CDR1 and CDR2 are MGHRA and YSYEKL.